This is a list of T cell receptor beta chains from one sample in a study of T-cell memory formation after mild COVID-19. TCRdb used MiXCR to reprocess the 5' RACE reads, holding one entry per CDR3 protein. The top ten clones hold 20% to 25% of a sample with around 310,000 distinct CDR3 sequences, more than 15% of them seen once. Sequenced material: PBMCs or a T cell subset sorted from them (not recorded which). These receptors all stem from a man aged 18-30 years who had mild COVID-19 (a few samples of this study predate the infection). Cell type and time point are not known. The CDR3 runs from the conserved cysteine through the conserved F or W. A D gene is named only where the DNA matches it firmly. Some rows mark clone size as missing; the rest say once, few, many or name a class of expanded clone.

clone_size j_call d_call v_call cdr3_aa cdr3_nt
few TRBJ2-1 TRBD1 TRBV5-1 CASSAATGTGSGEQFF TGCGCCAGCAGCGCGGCGACCGGGACAGGGTCAGGTGAGCAGTTCTTC
many TRBJ2-1 NA TRBV6-5 CASSSDRNEQFF TGCGCCAGCAGCTCGGACCGCAATGAGCAGTTCTTC
NA TRBJ1-2 NA TRBV5-1 CASSLRGPANYGYTF TGCGCCAGCAGCTTGAGAGGTCCCGCTAACTATGGCTACACCTTC
NA TRBJ2-6 TRBD1 TRBV2 CASREPAGGSSGANVLTF TGTGCCAGCAGGGAACCCGCAGGGGGATCCTCTGGGGCCAACGTCCTGACTTTC
NA TRBJ2-1 NA TRBV7-2 CASSPDRRGEQFF TGTGCCAGCAGCCCGGACAGGCGGGGTGAGCAGTTCTTC
few TRBJ2-6 NA TRBV12-3/TRBV12-4 CASSSVWDTSGANVLTF TGTGCCAGCAGTTCGGTTTGGGACACCTCTGGGGCCAACGTCCTGACTTTC
NA TRBJ1-4 NA TRBV12-3/TRBV12-4 CASSQQSGDEKLFF TGTGCCAGCAGTCAACAGTCTGGTGATGAAAAACTGTTTTTT
many TRBJ2-5 NA TRBV11-2 CASSLGLRVGWETQYF TGTGCCAGCAGCTTAGGTCTCCGGGTCGGATGGGAGACCCAGTACTTC
NA TRBJ1-3 TRBD1 TRBV12-3/TRBV12-4 CASSVLGQGGNTIYF TGTGCCAGCAGTGTACTGGGACAGGGAGGAAACACCATATATTTT
NA TRBJ1-6 NA TRBV4-1 CASSQLGGVNSPLHF TGCGCCAGCAGCCAACTCGGCGGGGTAAATTCACCCCTCCACTTT
few TRBJ2-5 NA TRBV5-1 CASSWAGTAQETQYF TGCGCCAGCAGCTGGGCCGGGACCGCACAAGAGACCCAGTACTTC
few TRBJ1-5 NA TRBV5-6 CASSLYGGQPQHF TGTGCCAGCAGCTTGTATGGGGGACAGCCCCAGCATTTT
NA TRBJ1-4 NA TRBV5-4 CASSRGQRGEKLFF TGTGCCAGCAGCAGAGGACAGAGGGGTGAAAAACTGTTTTTT
NA TRBJ2-7 NA TRBV3-1 CASSQEGVYEQYF TGTGCCAGCAGCCAAGAAGGGGTTTACGAGCAGTACTTC
NA TRBJ2-7 NA TRBV6-5 CASSTGHEQYF TGTGCCAGCAGCACGGGACACGAGCAGTACTTC
few TRBJ1-1 NA TRBV12-3/TRBV12-4 CASSLSGLYTEAFF TGTGCCAGCAGTTTATCGGGGTTATACACTGAAGCTTTCTTT
few TRBJ2-4 NA TRBV7-2 CASSYWGGRPIAKNIQYF TGTGCCAGCAGCTATTGGGGGGGCCGACCCATAGCCAAAAACATTCAGTACTTC
many TRBJ2-5 TRBD2 TRBV7-9 CASSFPGLDVARETQYF TGTGCCAGCAGCTTTCCGGGACTAGACGTTGCACGAGAGACCCAGTACTTC
NA TRBJ2-1 NA TRBV6-6 CASSKRYSTRGEQFF TGTGCCAGCAGTAAGAGGTACAGTACTAGAGGAGAGCAGTTCTTC
many TRBJ2-5 NA TRBV24-1 CATSDPGTLETQYF TGTGCCACCAGTGACCCCGGGACTTTAGAGACCCAGTACTTC
many TRBJ2-2 NA TRBV4-3 CASSQSASPRSPGELFF TGCGCCAGCAGCCAATCCGCCTCTCCGAGGTCCCCCGGGGAGCTGTTTTTT
few TRBJ2-7 NA TRBV6-5 CASSYSAQAYEQYF TGTGCCAGCAGTTACTCCGCACAGGCATACGAGCAGTACTTC
NA TRBJ1-5 NA TRBV21-1 CASSKVHLDQPQHF TGTGCCAGCAGCAAAGTTCATCTCGATCAGCCCCAGCATTTT
NA TRBJ2-2 NA TRBV5-4 CASSLYPGTPNTGELFF TGTGCCAGCAGCTTGTATCCCGGGACTCCGAACACCGGGGAGCTGTTTTTT
few TRBJ2-5 NA TRBV9 CASSVGYRQETQYF TGTGCCAGCAGCGTAGGTTACAGGCAAGAGACCCAGTACTTC
few TRBJ1-1 NA TRBV20-1 CSARDSRVKTEAFF TGCAGTGCTAGAGATTCGAGGGTGAAAACTGAAGCTTTCTTT
many TRBJ2-1 TRBD2 TRBV6-4 CASSDASGAYNEQFF TGTGCCAGCAGTGACGCTAGCGGGGCATACAATGAGCAGTTCTTC
NA TRBJ1-5 NA TRBV5-1 CASSLSGDQPQHF TGCGCCAGCAGCTTGTCCGGTGATCAGCCCCAGCATTTT
NA TRBJ2-1 NA TRBV12-2 CASRLAGSGRAPSYNEQFF TGTGCAAGTCGCTTAGCAGGTAGCGGGAGGGCCCCTTCCTACAATGAGCAGTTCTTC
NA TRBJ1-1 NA TRBV4-1 CASSQVSSRGRYEAFF TGCGCCAGCAGCCAAGTCTCGTCCCGAGGACGGTATGAAGCTTTCTTT
few TRBJ2-1 TRBD1 TRBV7-2 CASSLRTGGMDEQFF TGTGCCAGCAGCCTCCGGACAGGGGGCATGGATGAGCAGTTCTTC
NA TRBJ2-2 TRBD2 TRBV4-1 CASSQEPGLAGGELFF TGCGCCAGCAGCCAAGAACCGGGACTAGCGGGGGGGGAGCTGTTTTTT
many TRBJ2-6 NA TRBV7-9 CASSVSGANVLTF TGTGCCAGCAGTGTGAGCGGGGCCAACGTCCTGACTTTC
few TRBJ1-4 NA TRBV7-9 CASSPLATNEKLFF TGTGCCAGCAGCCCTCTGGCGACTAATGAAAAACTGTTTTTT
few TRBJ2-1 TRBD1 TRBV18 CASSIGTGSYNEQFF TGTGCCAGCTCCATCGGGACAGGGTCCTACAATGAGCAGTTCTTC
many TRBJ1-6 NA TRBV7-9 CASSLRTNSPLHF TGTGCCAGCAGCTTGAGAACCAATTCACCCCTCCACTTT
few TRBJ2-3 NA TRBV13 CASSLRMAYTDTQYF TGTGCCAGCAGCCTGCGGATGGCCTACACAGATACGCAGTATTTT
many TRBJ2-1 NA TRBV9 CASSVGTSYNEQFF TGTGCCAGCAGCGTCGGGACTTCTTACAATGAGCAGTTCTTC
many TRBJ2-1 TRBD1 TRBV3-1 CASSFDRVEQFF TGTGCCAGCAGTTTCGACAGGGTCGAGCAGTTCTTC
NA TRBJ2-3 TRBD2 TRBV4-2 CASSQSTLAGGSDTQYF TGTGCCAGCAGCCAATCCACACTAGCGGGGGGGTCTGATACGCAGTATTTT
NA TRBJ2-3 NA TRBV20-1 CSAPRRGLNTQYF TGCAGTGCCCCCCGGAGGGGGCTGAATACGCAGTATTTT
few TRBJ1-6 NA TRBV6-2/TRBV6-3 CAGGSYNSPLHF TGTGCTGGCGGCTCCTATAATTCACCCCTCCACTTT
NA TRBJ1-2 TRBD1 TRBV9 CASSADREIRGYTF TGTGCCAGCAGCGCGGACAGGGAAATAAGGGGCTACACCTTC
NA TRBJ2-3 NA TRBV7-9 CASHDHADTQYF TGTGCCAGCCATGATCACGCAGATACGCAGTATTTT
NA TRBJ1-1 NA TRBV2 CASLTDMNTEAFF TGTGCCTCCTTGACGGACATGAACACTGAAGCTTTCTTT
few TRBJ2-5 NA TRBV3-1 CASSQDSSETQYF TGTGCCAGCAGCCAAGACTCTTCGGAGACCCAGTACTTC
few TRBJ2-1 TRBD1 TRBV5-1 CASSTGQGSSSYNEQFF TGCGCCAGCAGCACAGGACAGGGATCAAGCTCCTACAATGAGCAGTTCTTC
few TRBJ2-1 NA TRBV7-2 CASSSLPADNEQFF TGTGCCAGCAGCTCGTTGCCTGCTGACAATGAGCAGTTCTTC
few TRBJ2-4 NA TRBV5-1 CASSLVGSQLAKNIQYF TGCGCCAGCAGCTTGGTGGGTTCACAGCTAGCCAAAAACATTCAGTACTTC
few TRBJ1-2 NA TRBV3-1 CASTPRGVGYGYTF TGTGCCAGCACGCCCAGGGGCGTCGGCTATGGCTACACCTTC
few TRBJ2-6 TRBD1 TRBV6-2/TRBV6-3 CASSGTEISGANVLTF TGTGCCAGCAGCGGGACAGAAATTTCTGGGGCCAACGTCCTGACTTTC
few TRBJ2-5 NA TRBV12-3/TRBV12-4 CASSDRALETQYF TGTGCCAGCAGTGACCGGGCCCTAGAGACCCAGTACTTC
few TRBJ1-2 NA TRBV6-6 CASSYSYGYTF TGTGCCAGCAGTTACTCTTATGGCTACACCTTC